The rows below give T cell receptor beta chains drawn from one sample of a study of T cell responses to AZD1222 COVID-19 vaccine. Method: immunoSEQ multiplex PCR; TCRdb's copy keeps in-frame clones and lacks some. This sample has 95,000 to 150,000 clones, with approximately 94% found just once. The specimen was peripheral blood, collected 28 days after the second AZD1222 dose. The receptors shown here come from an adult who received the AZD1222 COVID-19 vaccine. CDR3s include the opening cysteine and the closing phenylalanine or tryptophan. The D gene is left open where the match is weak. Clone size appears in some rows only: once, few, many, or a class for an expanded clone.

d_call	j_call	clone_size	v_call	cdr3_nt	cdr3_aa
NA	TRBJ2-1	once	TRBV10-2	TGCGCCAGCAGTGACCTAGCGACAGGCAGGGAGCAGTTCTTC	CASSDLATGREQFF
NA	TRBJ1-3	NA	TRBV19	TGTGCCAGTAGTAAACAAGGAAACACCATATATTTT	CASSKQGNTIYF
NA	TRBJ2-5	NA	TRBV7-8	TGTGCCAGCAGCCAATCGGGGGAGACCCAGTACTTC	CASSQSGETQYF
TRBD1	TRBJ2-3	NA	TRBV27	TGTGCCAGCAGTTTAGGTCAGGGGGCGGTAGATACGCAGTATTTT	CASSLGQGAVDTQYF
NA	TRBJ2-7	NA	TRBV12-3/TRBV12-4	TGTGCCAGCAGTTTAGCGCTAAGAGGCGAGCAGTACTTC	CASSLALRGEQYF
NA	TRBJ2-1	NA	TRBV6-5	TGTGCCAGCATCTCGCAGGGCAATGAGCAGTTCTTC	CASISQGNEQFF
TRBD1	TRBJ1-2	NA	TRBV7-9	TGTGCCAGCAGCGGAGGGACAGATGCTAACTATGGCTACACCTTC	CASSGGTDANYGYTF
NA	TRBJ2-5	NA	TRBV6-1	TGTGCCAGCAGTGAAGGGATGCAGCAAGAGACCCAGTACTTC	CASSEGMQQETQYF
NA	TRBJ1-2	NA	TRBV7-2	TGTGCCAGCAGCTTAGGAGGTGGGGGGAATGGCTACACCTTC	CASSLGGGGNGYTF
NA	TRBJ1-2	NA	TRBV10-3	TGTGCCATCAGTGAGTCGCTTTTGGTCGCCCAGAAAGCTAACTATGGCTACACCTTC	CAISESLLVAQKANYGYTF
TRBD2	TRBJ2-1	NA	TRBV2	TGTGCCAGCAGTGAATCAGATAGCGGGGGGGCCGGAGACTACAATGAGCAGTTCTTC	CASSESDSGGAGDYNEQFF
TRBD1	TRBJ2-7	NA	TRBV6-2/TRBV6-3	TGTGCCAGCAGTTCGGGACAGGGTACCTACGAGCAGTACTTC	CASSSGQGTYEQYF
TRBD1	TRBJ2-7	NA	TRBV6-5	TGTGCCAGCATCCCGGGACAGGGGGACGACGAGCAGTACTTC	CASIPGQGDDEQYF
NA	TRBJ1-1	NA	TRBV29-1	TGCAGCGTTGTCCGGCAGAACACTGAAGCTTTCTTT	CSVVRQNTEAFF
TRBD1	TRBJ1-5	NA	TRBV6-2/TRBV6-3	TGTGCCAGCAGCCCCGGACAGGGGGCGTGGCAGCCCCAGCATTTT	CASSPGQGAWQPQHF
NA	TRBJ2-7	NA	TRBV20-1	TGCAGTGCTAGTATCATCGACGAGCAGTACTTC	CSASIIDEQYF
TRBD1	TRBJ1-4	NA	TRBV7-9	TGTGCCAGCAGCTCTTACAGGGGCCCAACTAATGAAAAACTGTTTTTT	CASSSYRGPTNEKLFF
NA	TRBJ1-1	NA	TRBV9	TGTGCCAGCAGCGTAGAACCCACAGGGCCAGAGAACACTGAAGCTTTCTTT	CASSVEPTGPENTEAFF
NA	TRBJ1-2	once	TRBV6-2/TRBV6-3	TGTGCCAGCAGTTCCGGGAGTTTTGGCTACACCTTC	CASSSGSFGYTF
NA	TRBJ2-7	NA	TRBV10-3	TGTGCCATCAGCGACCGCCCGGGTCTCTACGAGCAGTACTTC	CAISDRPGLYEQYF
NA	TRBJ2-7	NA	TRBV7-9	TGTGCCAGCAGCTCGGGGGGCAGATACGAGCAGTACTTC	CASSSGGRYEQYF
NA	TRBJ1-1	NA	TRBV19	TGTGCCAGTAGTATAGATCCGAGGACTGAAGCTTTCTTT	CASSIDPRTEAFF
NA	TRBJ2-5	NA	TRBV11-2	TGTGCCAGCAGCCCTGGCGACAGGTTGGGGACCCAGTACTTC	CASSPGDRLGTQYF
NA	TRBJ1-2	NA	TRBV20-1	TGCAGTGCTAGAGTTGACTATGGCTACACCTTC	CSARVDYGYTF